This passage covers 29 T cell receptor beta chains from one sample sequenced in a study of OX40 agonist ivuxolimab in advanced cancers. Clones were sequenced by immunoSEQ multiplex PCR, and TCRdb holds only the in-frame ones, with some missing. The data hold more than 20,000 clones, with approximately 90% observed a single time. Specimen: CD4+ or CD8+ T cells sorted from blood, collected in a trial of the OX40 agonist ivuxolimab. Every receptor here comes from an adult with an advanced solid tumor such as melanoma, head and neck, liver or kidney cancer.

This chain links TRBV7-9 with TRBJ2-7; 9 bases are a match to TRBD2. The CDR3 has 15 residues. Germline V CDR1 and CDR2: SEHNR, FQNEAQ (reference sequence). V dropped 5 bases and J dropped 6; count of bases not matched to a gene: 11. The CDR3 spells CASSGPGLARSEQYF. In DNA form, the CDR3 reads TGTGCCAGCAGCGGTCCGGGACTAGCTCGATCCGAGCAGTACTTC.

The CDR3 bases are TGTGCCAGCAGCTTAGGCGGGGGGGCATTTTACGAGCAGTACTTC. This sequence encodes CASSLGGGAFYEQYF. The chain couples TRBV7-6 to TRBJ2-7, with 9 bases aligning to TRBD2. The CDR3 contains 15 residues. CDR1 and CDR2 from the germline V gene are SGHVS and FNYEAQ. The junction had 5 bases not matched to a gene; V was cut back by 1 base and J by 4 bases.

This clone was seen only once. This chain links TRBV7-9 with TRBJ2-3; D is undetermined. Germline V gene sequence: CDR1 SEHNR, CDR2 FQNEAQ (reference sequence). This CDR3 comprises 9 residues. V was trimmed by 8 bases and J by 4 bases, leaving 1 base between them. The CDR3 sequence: CASSDTQYF. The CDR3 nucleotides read TGTGCCAGCTCAGATACGCAGTATTTT.

In nucleotides, the CDR3 is TGTGCCAGCAGTTCGATTGGGAGCAATGAAAAACTGTTTTTT. Encoded protein: CASSSIGSNEKLFF. V gene TRBV27 combines with J gene TRBJ1-4, with unresolved D. CDR1 is MNHEY, CDR2 SMNVEV, per germline (reference sequence). The V end lost 4 bases, the J end lost 5 bases, and 11 bases lay between the germline ends. This CDR3 region has 14 residues.

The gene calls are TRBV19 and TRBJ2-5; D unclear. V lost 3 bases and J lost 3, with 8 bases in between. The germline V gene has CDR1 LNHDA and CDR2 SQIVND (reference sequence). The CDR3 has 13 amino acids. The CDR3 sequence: CASSMDAEETQYF. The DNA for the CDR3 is TGTGCCAGTAGTATGGACGCCGAAGAGACCCAGTACTTC. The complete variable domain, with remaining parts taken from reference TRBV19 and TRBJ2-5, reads DGGITQSPKYLFRKEGQNVTLSCEQNLNHDAMYWYRQDPGQGLRLIYYSQIVNDFQKGDIAEGYSVSREKKESFPLTVTSAQKNPTAFYLCASSMDAEETQYFGPGTRLLVL.

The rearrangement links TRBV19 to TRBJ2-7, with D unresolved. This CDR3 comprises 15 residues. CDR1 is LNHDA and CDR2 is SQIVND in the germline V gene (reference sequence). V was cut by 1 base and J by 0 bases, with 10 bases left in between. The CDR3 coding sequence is TGTGCCAGTAGTATAGGGAGCAGGTACTCCTACGAGCAGTACTTC. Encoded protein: CASSIGSRYSYEQYF.

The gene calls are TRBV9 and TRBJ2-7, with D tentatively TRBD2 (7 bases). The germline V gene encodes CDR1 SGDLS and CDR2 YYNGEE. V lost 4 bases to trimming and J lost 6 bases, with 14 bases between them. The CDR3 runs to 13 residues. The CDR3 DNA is TGTGCCAGCAGCTACTCGGGGGGCGGCGAGCAGTACTTC. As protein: CASSYSGGGEQYF.

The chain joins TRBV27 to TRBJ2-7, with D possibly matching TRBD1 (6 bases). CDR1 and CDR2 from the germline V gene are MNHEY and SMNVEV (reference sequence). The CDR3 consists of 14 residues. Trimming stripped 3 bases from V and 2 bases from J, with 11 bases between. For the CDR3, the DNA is TGTGCCAGCAGTTTTTTCCAGGGGCCCTACGAGCAGTACTTC. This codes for CASSFFQGPYEQYF.

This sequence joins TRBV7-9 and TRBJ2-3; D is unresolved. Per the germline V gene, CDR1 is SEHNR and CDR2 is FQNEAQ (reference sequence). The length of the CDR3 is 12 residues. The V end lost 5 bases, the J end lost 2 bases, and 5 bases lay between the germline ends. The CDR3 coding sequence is TGTGCCAGCAGCCCTGACACAGATACGCAGTATTTT. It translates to CASSPDTDTQYF. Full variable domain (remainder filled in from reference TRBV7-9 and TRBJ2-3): DTGVSQNPRHKITKRGQNVTFRCDPISEHNRLYWYRQTLGQGPEFLTYFQNEAQLEKSRLLSDRFSAERPKGSFSTLEIQRTEQGDSAMYLCASSPDTDTQYFGPGTRLTVL.

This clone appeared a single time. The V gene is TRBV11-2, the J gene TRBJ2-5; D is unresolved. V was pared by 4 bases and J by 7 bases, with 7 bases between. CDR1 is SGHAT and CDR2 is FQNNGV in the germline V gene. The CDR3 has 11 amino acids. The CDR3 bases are TGTGCCAGCAGCTCACTCGGGACCCAGTACTTC. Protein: CASSSLGTQYF.

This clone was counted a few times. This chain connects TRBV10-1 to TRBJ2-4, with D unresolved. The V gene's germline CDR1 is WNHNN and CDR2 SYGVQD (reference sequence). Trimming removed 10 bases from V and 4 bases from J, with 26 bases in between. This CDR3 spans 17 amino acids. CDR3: CATNVSSNSKRKNIQYF. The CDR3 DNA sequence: TGCGCCACCAACGTATCCAGCAATAGTAAAAGGAAAAACATTCAGTACTTC.

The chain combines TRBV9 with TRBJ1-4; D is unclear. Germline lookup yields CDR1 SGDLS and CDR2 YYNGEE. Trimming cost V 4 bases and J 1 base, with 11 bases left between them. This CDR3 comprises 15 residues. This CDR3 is CASSPPVGTNEKLFF. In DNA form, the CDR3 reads TGTGCCAGCAGCCCCCCCGTGGGAACTAATGAAAAACTGTTTTTT.

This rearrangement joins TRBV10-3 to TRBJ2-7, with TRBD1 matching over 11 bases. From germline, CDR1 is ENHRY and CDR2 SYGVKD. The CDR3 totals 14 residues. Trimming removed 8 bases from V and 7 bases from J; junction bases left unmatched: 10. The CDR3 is CAILDGQGAREQYF. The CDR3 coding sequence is TGTGCCATCCTAGACGGACAGGGGGCGCGGGAGCAGTACTTC.

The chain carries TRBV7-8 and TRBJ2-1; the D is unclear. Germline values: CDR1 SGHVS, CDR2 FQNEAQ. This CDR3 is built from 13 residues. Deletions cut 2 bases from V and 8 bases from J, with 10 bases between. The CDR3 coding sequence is TGTGCCAGCAGCTTACCGTCAGCACATGAGCAGTTCTTC. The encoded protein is CASSLPSAHEQFF.

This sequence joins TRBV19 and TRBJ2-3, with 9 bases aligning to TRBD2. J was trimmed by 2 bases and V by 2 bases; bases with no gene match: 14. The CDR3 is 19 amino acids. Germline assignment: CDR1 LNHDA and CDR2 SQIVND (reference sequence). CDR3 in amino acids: CASSIRWGGRARVTDTQYF. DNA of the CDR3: TGTGCCAGTAGTATACGTTGGGGCGGGAGGGCCAGGGTCACAGATACGCAGTATTTT.

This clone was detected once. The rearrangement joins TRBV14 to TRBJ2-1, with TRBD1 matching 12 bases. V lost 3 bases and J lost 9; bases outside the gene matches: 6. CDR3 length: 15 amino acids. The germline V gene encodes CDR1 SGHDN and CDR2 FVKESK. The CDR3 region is CASSHLGQGAGEQFF. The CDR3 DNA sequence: TGTGCCAGCAGCCACTTGGGACAGGGGGCTGGTGAGCAGTTCTTC.

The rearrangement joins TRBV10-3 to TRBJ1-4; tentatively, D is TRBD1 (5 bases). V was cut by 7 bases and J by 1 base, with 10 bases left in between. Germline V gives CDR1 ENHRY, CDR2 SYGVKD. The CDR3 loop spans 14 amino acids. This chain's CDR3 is CAIKDGGTNEKLFF. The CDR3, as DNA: TGTGCCATCAAAGACGGGGGAACTAATGAAAAACTGTTTTTT.

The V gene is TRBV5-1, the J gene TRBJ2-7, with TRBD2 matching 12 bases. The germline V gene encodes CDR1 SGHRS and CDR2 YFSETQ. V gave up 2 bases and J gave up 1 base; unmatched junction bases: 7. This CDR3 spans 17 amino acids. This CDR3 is CASSFGGLAGISYEQYF. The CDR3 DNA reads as TGCGCCAGCAGCTTTGGAGGACTAGCGGGAATTTCCTACGAGCAGTACTTC.

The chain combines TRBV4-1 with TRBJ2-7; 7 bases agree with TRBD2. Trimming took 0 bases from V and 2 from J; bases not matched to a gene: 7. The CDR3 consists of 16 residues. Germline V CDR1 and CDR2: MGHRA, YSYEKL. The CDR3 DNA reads TGCGCCAGCAGCCAAGACCCAGGACTAGACGCCTACGAGCAGTACTTC. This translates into CASSQDPGLDAYEQYF.

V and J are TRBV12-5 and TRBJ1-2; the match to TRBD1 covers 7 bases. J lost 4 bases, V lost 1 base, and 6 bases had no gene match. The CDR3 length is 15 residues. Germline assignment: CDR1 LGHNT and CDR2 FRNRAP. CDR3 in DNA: TGTGCTAGTGGTTTGGGACAGGGATTTTTCTATGGCTACACCTTC. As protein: CASGLGQGFFYGYTF.

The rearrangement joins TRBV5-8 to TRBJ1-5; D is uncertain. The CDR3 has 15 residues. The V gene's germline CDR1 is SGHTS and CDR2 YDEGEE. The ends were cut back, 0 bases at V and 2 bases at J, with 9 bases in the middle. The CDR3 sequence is CASSLAGRGNQPQHF. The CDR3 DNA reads TGTGCCAGCAGCTTGGCCGGCAGAGGCAATCAGCCCCAGCATTTT.

CDR3 DNA: TGTGCCAGCAGTTTATCGGGTCCGGGCGAGCAGTACTTC. Translated, it gives CASSLSGPGEQYF. The genes are TRBV27 and TRBJ2-7, with no clear D. Germline CDR1 MNHEY, CDR2 SMNVEV (reference sequence). The CDR3 has 13 residues. The V end lost 0 bases, the J end lost 6 bases, and 9 bases lay between the germline ends.

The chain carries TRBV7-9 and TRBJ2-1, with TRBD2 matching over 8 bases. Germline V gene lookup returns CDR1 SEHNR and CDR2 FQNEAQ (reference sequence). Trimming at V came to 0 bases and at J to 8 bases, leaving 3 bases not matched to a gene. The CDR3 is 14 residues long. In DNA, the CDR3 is TGTGCCAGCAGCTTAGCGGGGCGGGGGGATGAGCAGTTCTTC. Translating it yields CASSLAGRGDEQFF.

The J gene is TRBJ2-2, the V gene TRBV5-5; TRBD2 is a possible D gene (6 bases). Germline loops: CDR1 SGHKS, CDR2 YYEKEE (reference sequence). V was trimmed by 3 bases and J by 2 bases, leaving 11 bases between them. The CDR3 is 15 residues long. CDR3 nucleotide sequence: TGTGCCAGCAGCTCGGGGCGGGGAAACACCGGGGAGCTGTTTTTT. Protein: CASSSGRGNTGELFF.

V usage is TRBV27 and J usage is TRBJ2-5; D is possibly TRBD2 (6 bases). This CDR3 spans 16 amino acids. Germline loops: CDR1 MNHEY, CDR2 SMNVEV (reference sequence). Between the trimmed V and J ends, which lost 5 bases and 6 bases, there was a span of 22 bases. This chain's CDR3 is CASSPTLAGTVKTQYF. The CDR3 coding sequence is TGTGCCAGCAGTCCCACCCTTGCGGGGACCGTAAAGACCCAGTACTTC.

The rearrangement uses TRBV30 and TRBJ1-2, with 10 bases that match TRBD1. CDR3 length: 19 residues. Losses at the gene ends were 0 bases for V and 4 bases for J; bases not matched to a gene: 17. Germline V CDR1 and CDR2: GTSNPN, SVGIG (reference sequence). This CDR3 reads CAWSVARGDRGVFGYGYTF. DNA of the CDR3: TGTGCCTGGAGTGTGGCGCGTGGGGACAGGGGCGTTTTCGGCTATGGCTACACCTTC.

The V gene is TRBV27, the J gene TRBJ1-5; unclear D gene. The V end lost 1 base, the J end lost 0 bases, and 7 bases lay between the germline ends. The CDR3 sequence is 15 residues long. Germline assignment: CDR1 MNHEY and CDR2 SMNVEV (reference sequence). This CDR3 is CASSLFGDSNQPQHF. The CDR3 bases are TGTGCCAGCAGTTTATTCGGGGATAGCAATCAGCCCCAGCATTTT.

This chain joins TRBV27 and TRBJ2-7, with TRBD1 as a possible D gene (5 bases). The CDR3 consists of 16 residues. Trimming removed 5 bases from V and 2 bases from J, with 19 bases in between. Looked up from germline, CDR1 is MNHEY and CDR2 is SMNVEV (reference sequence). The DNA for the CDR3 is TGTGCCAGCAGTGGGGTACTGCAGGGTAGGACCTACGAGCAGTACTTC. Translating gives CASSGVLQGRTYEQYF.

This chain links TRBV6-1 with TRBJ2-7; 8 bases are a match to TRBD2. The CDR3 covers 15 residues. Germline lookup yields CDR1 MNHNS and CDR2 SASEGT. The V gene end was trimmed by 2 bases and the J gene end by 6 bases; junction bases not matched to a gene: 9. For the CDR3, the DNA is TGTGCCAGCAGTGAATTGCGGGGGGCGCTAGGCGAGCAGTACTTC. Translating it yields CASSELRGALGEQYF.